Listed here are 17 T cell receptor beta chains from one sample, sequenced in a study of radiation and T cells in renal cell carcinoma. Produced via immunoSEQ multiplex PCR; TCRdb's table is partial and in-frame only. The top ten hold approximately 6.2% of the sample, which has fewer than 85,000 clones, 89% seen once. Time point defined: blood 4 weeks post-SBRT, at nephrectomy. The treatment was: 15 Gy SBRT to primary tumor, nephrectomy 4 weeks later. This material consisted of blood, taken from a patient whose treatment included radiotherapy and nephrectomy. The receptors were sampled from a woman in her 70s with renal cell carcinoma.

This clone was counted a single time. This chain joins TRBV11-3 and TRBJ2-1, with 9 bases fitting TRBD1. Germline values: CDR1 SGHNT, CDR2 YENEEA. This CDR3 region has 16 residues. Losses at the gene ends were 5 bases for V and 10 bases for J; bases not matched to a gene: 15. The CDR3 DNA reads TGTGCCAGCAGCGCATACGGGACAGGGCGGTCACAAGAGCAGTTCTTC. Translated: CASSAYGTGRSQEQFF.

This chain uses TRBV15 with TRBJ1-5; D ambiguous. The CDR3 is 13 residues long. The V end was cut by 5 bases, the J end by 6 bases, with 11 bases between. Germline CDR1 reads LNHNV; CDR2 reads YYDKDF (reference sequence). This CDR3 reads CATSPTGSQPQHF. Here the CDR3 DNA reads TGTGCCACCAGCCCTACGGGGAGTCAGCCCCAGCATTTT.

The chain has TRBV7-2 and TRBJ2-5; D is unresolved. TRBJ2-7 explains the end of the DNA better; the J call may be wrong. CDR1 is SGHTA, CDR2 FQGNSA, per germline. The CDR3 is made up of 14 amino acids. CDR3 coding DNA: TGTGCCAGCAGCTTAGGTGGCACGGACCACGAGCAGTACTTC. Translating gives CASSLGGTDHEQYF.

The V call is TRBV11-3, the J call TRBJ2-2; 7 nucleotides align to TRBD2. Germline values: CDR1 SGHNT, CDR2 YENEEA. The CDR3 is 15 amino acids. V shed 5 bases and J 2 bases; nucleotides not matched to a gene: 5. In DNA, the CDR3 is TGTGCCAGCAGCGGGACTACCTCAAACACCGGGGAGCTGTTTTTT. This translates into CASSGTTSNTGELFF. Full variable domain (missing parts from reference TRBV11-3 and TRBJ2-2): EAGVVQSPRYKIIEKKQPVAFWCNPISGHNTLYWYLQNLGQGPELLIRYENEEAVDDSQLPKDRFSAERLKGVDSTLKIQPAELGDSAVYLCASSGTTSNTGELFFGEGSRLTVL.

This clone was detected a few times. The V gene is TRBV19, the J gene TRBJ1-1; tentatively, D is TRBD1 (6 bases). The CDR3 sequence is 14 residues long. Trimming took off 4 bases at V and 0 bases at J, with 9 bases between the two ends. The V gene's germline CDR1 is LNHDA and CDR2 SQIVND (reference sequence). The CDR3 DNA sequence: TGTGCCAGTAGTAGGGGGCGGGTGAACACTGAAGCTTTCTTT. Translation gives CASSRGRVNTEAFF.

V and J are TRBV30 and TRBJ2-1, with D uncertain. This CDR3 comprises 13 residues. V lost 2 bases, J lost 6 bases, and 11 bases lay in between. In germline, CDR1 is GTSNPN, CDR2 SVGIG (reference sequence). The CDR3 sequence is CAWSSYEVNEQFF. CDR3 coding DNA: TGTGCCTGGAGTTCCTATGAGGTCAATGAGCAGTTCTTC.

V usage is TRBV6-6 and J usage is TRBJ2-1; no definite D call. CDR3 length: 10 residues. Germline CDR1 is MNHNY and CDR2 is SVGAGI (reference sequence). The V gene lost 8 bases and the J gene lost 6 bases, with 5 bases spanning the gap. In DNA, the CDR3 is TGTGCCAGCTCCGGCAATGAGCAGTTCTTC. Amino acid sequence: CASSGNEQFF.

CDR3 sequence: CSARLGEYF. DNA of the CDR3: TGCAGTGCTAGACTCGGGGAATACTTC. This chain uses TRBV20-1 with TRBJ2-5; D is possibly TRBD2 (5 bases). Germline V CDR1 and CDR2: DFQATT, SNEGSKA (reference sequence). The ends were cut back, 2 bases at V and 14 bases at J, with 9 bases in the middle. The CDR3 runs to 9 residues.

V and J are TRBV19 and TRBJ1-4, with D unclear. The ends were cut back, 6 bases at V and 0 bases at J, with 14 bases in the middle. Germline assignment: CDR1 LNHDA and CDR2 SQIVND (reference sequence). This CDR3 has 16 amino acids. The CDR3 bases are TGTGCCAGTAGAAATATCGGGATTGCAACTAATGAAAAACTGTTTTTT. Translated: CASRNIGIATNEKLFF.

The rearrangement joins TRBV7-9 to TRBJ1-2; D ambiguous. Looked up from germline, CDR1 is SEHNR and CDR2 is FQNEAQ (reference sequence). The CDR3 covers 13 residues. Trimming removed 5 bases at V and 2 bases at J, with 9 bases between. CDR3 sequence: CASSTAANYGYTF. The CDR3 DNA reads TGTGCCAGCAGCACCGCAGCCAACTATGGCTACACCTTC.

The rearrangement links TRBV13 to TRBJ1-2, with D possibly TRBD1 on 5 matching bases. The V end was cut by 6 bases, the J end by 4 bases, with 15 bases between. CDR1 and CDR2 from the germline V gene are PRHDT and FYEKMQ (reference sequence). The CDR3 length is 14 residues. The CDR3 DNA reads TGTGCCAGCAGTCCTTTCACAGGCGGCTATGGCTACACCTTC. Translated, it gives CASSPFTGGYGYTF. Supplemented by reference TRBV13 and TRBJ1-2, the full variable domain reads AAGVIQSPRHLIKEKRETATLKCYPIPRHDTVYWYQQGPGQDPQFLISFYEKMQSDKGSIPDRFSAQQFSDYHSELNMSSLELGDSALYFCASSPFTGGYGYTFGSGTRLTVV.

This rearrangement joins TRBV11-2 to TRBJ1-1, with D uncertain. V was cut by 0 bases and J by 0 bases, with 11 bases left in between. Germline V gives CDR1 SGHAT, CDR2 FQNNGV. The length of the CDR3 is 16 residues. The CDR3 loop is CASSLEGGRLNTEAFF. The CDR3 DNA reads as TGTGCCAGCAGCTTAGAAGGAGGGAGGCTGAACACTGAAGCTTTCTTT.

The rearrangement joins TRBV6-1 to TRBJ1-5; D is ambiguous. The V gene's germline CDR1 is MNHNS and CDR2 SASEGT. V gave up 4 bases and J gave up 0 bases, with 7 bases separating them. This CDR3 has 14 amino acids. CDR3 amino acids: CASSGGSSNQPQHF. In DNA form, the CDR3 reads TGTGCCAGCAGTGGAGGGAGTAGCAATCAGCCCCAGCATTTT.

This rearrangement joins TRBV5-4 to TRBJ1-2; the D is unclear. Trimming removed 1 base at V and 8 bases at J, with 12 bases between. Germline CDR1 and CDR2: SGHNT and YYREEE (reference sequence). The CDR3 length is 13 residues. The CDR3, as DNA: TGTGCCAGCAGCTTGAGGGCAGGACGGGGCTACACCTTC. It translates to CASSLRAGRGYTF. The full variable domain, with the rest looked up from reference TRBV5-4 and TRBJ1-2, is ETGVTQSPTHLIKTRGQQVTLRCSSQSGHNTVSWYQQALGQGPQFIFQYYREEENGRGNFPPRFSGLQFPNYSSELNVNALELDDSALYLCASSLRAGRGYTFGSGTRLTVV.

The J gene is TRBJ2-3, the V gene TRBV13; TRBD1 agrees at 11 bases. The CDR3 covers 14 residues. Per germline, CDR1 PRHDT and CDR2 FYEKMQ (reference sequence). The J segment lost 5 bases and the V segment lost 4 bases, leaving 2 bases of the junction unmatched. CDR3 bases: TGTGCCAGCAGCTGGGGACAGGGGGGAGATACGCAGTATTTT. It is translated as CASSWGQGGDTQYF.

The chain carries TRBV28 and TRBJ1-2; tentatively, D is TRBD1 (6 bases). The V and J ends lost 5 bases and 4 bases respectively, with 8 bases between them. Germline lookup yields CDR1 MDHEN and CDR2 SYDVKM. This CDR3 has 12 amino acids. CDR3 bases: TGTGCCAGCAGTGTGGACAGCTATGGCTACACCTTC. This translates into CASSVDSYGYTF.

The CDR3 region is CASSPTSGDTQYF. DNA for the CDR3: TGTGCCAGCAGTCCAACTAGCGGAGATACGCAGTATTTT. The genes are TRBV7-9 and TRBJ2-3, with 8 bases identical to TRBD2. Trimming removed 6 bases from V and 5 bases from J; junction bases left unmatched: 4. The CDR3 extends over 13 amino acids. Germline V CDR1 and CDR2: SEHNR, FQNEAQ (reference sequence).